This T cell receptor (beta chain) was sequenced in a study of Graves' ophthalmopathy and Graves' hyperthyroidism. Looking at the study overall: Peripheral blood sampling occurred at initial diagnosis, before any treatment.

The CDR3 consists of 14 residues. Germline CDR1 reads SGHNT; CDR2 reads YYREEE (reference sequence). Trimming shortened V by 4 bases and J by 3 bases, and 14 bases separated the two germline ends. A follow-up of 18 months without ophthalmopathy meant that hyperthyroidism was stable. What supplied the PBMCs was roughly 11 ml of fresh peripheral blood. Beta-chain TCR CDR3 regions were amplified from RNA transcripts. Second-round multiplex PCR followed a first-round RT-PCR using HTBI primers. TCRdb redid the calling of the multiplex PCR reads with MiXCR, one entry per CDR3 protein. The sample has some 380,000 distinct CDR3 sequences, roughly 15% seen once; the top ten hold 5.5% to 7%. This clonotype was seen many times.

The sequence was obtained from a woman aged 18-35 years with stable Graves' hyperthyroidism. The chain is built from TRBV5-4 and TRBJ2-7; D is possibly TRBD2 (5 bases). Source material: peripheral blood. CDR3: CASSRRTGIYEQYF. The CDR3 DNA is TGTGCCAGCAGCCGTAGGACGGGAATCTACGAGCAGTACTTC.